Presented here are 6 T cell receptor beta chains from one specimen sequenced in a study of blood T cell repertoires in COVID-19. Data came from immunoSEQ multiplex PCR; TCRdb stores just in-frame clones and leaves some out. The sample carries 250,000 or so clones, roughly four fifths recorded once. The sequencing sample was made of peripheral blood. These receptors came from a woman in her seventies with acute or convalescent COVID-19.

This clone was recorded at least ten times. The rearrangement uses TRBV27 and TRBJ2-7; the D gene is possibly TRBD1 (5 bases). The germline gives CDR1 MNHEY, CDR2 SMNVEV (reference sequence). CDR3 size: 13 residues. V lost 2 bases and J lost 5, with 10 bases in between. The CDR3 is CASSLIARDEQYF. In nucleotides, the CDR3 is TGTGCCAGCAGTTTAATCGCCAGGGACGAGCAGTACTTC.

The table lists this clone with a few counts. This chain links TRBV3-1 (or the pseudogene TRBV3-2) with TRBJ2-2; TRBD1 aligns across 9 bases. This CDR3 is 16 amino acids long. Per the germline V gene, CDR1 is LGHDT and CDR2 is YNNKEL (reference sequence). The ends lost 4 bases at V and 4 bases at J; junction bases unmatched: 7. The CDR3 DNA is TGTGCCAGCAGCCGGGACAGGGCAATATTCACCGGGGAGCTGTTTTTT. Translation gives CASSRDRAIFTGELFF.

This chain joins TRBV4-1 and TRBJ1-2; D is unclear. Trimming took off 4 bases at V and 4 bases at J, with 16 bases between the two ends. There are 15 residues in the CDR3. Germline assignment: CDR1 MGHRA and CDR2 YSYEKL. The CDR3 DNA follows: TGCGCCAGCAGCCGGGAGGACTCCGCCGGCTATGGCTACACCTTC. Translating gives CASSREDSAGYGYTF.

V gene TRBV10-3 combines with J gene TRBJ1-5; TRBD1 agrees at 11 bases. V lost 3 bases, J lost 4 bases, and 5 bases stayed unmatched. The CDR3 is 16 amino acids. The germline gives CDR1 ENHRY, CDR2 SYGVKD. For the CDR3, the DNA is TGTGCCATCAGTGACAGGGGACAGGGGGGAAATCAGCCCCAGCATTTT. Protein product: CAISDRGQGGNQPQHF.

The chain combines TRBV6-5 with TRBJ2-1, with TRBD2 matching 8 bases. Trimming cost V 4 bases and J 6 bases; bases outside gene matches: 5. Germline V gene lookup returns CDR1 MNHEY and CDR2 SVGAGI. CDR3 size: 14 residues. The CDR3 DNA sequence: TGTGCCAGCAGTTCACCGGGGGGGAGCAATGAGCAGTTCTTC. It codes for CASSSPGGSNEQFF.

This clone has only one observation. This chain connects TRBV6-2 or TRBV6-3 to TRBJ1-2; D perhaps matches TRBD1 (6 bases). Trimming took 4 bases from V and 13 from J, leaving 13 bases between them. Germline V lookup: CDR1 MNHEY, CDR2 SVGEGT. The CDR3 contains 11 residues. The CDR3 DNA reads as TGTGCCAGCAGTTCAGGGGTTGCAATCACCTTC. Protein sequence: CASSSGVAITF.